One sample yielded the 3 T cell receptor beta chains listed below, sequenced in a study of cytomegalovirus exposure and HLA in healthy donors. This PCR relied on a set of 60 Vbeta primers and 13 Jbeta primers. Clones were sequenced by immunoSEQ multiplex PCR, and TCRdb holds only the in-frame ones, with some missing. The top ten hold around 1.4% of the sample, which has 180,000 or so clones, more than 70% seen once. The sequenced sample consisted of PBMCs. These receptor sequences come from a girl aged 10-17 years in good health and CMV-seropositive.

Here the CDR3 DNA reads TGTGCCAGCAGTCTAGCGGGAGTAGATTATGAGCAGTTCTTC. Its protein is CASSLAGVDYEQFF. V is TRBV6-5 and J is TRBJ2-1; 10 positions match TRBD2. V dropped 5 bases and J dropped 8; count of bases not matched to a gene: 6. CDR3 length: 14 amino acids. CDR1 is MNHEY, CDR2 SVGAGI, per germline.

The chain has TRBV11-1 and TRBJ2-2; 8 bases fit TRBD1. The CDR3 is 15 residues long. Germline CDR1 SGHAT, CDR2 FQDESV (reference sequence). The trim removed 6 bases at V and 4 bases at J, leaving 7 bases unmatched. In DNA, the CDR3 is TGTGCCAGCAGGTGGACAGGGCAGGCCACCGGGGAGCTGTTTTTT. This encodes CASRWTGQATGELFF.

The chain uses TRBV6-1 and TRBJ1-5, with D perhaps matching TRBD1 (5 bases). V gave up 2 bases and J gave up 7 bases, with 15 bases separating them. CDR3 size: 15 residues. CDR1 MNHNS and CDR2 SASEGT come from the germline V gene. DNA of the CDR3: TGTGCCAGCAGTGAAACGGGGGGGAAGAACCAGCCCCAGCATTTT. Translation: CASSETGGKNQPQHF.